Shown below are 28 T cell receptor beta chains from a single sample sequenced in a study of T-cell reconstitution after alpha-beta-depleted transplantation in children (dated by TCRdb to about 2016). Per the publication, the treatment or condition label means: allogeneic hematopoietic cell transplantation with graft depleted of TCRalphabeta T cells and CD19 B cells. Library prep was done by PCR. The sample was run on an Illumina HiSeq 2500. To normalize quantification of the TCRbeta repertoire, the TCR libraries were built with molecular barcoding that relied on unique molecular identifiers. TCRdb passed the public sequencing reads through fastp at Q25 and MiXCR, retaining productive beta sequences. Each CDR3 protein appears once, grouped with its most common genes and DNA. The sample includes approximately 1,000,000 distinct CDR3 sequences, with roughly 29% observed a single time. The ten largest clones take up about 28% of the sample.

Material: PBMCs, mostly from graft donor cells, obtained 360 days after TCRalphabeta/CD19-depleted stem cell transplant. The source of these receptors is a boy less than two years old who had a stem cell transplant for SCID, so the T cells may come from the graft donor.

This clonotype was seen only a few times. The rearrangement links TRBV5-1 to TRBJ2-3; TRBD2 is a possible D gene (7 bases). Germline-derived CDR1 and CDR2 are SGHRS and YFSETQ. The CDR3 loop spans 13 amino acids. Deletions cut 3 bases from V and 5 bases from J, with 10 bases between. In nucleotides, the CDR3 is TGCGCCAGCAGCTACAGGGAGGGAGATACGCAGTATTTT. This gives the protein CASSYREGDTQYF.

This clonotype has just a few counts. CDR3 sequence: CSARDIRSDLYNEQFF. The CDR3 nucleotides read TGCAGTGCTAGAGATATTCGGTCGGACCTCTACAATGAGCAGTTCTTC. The chain links TRBV20-1 to TRBJ2-1; unclear D gene. The CDR3 consists of 16 residues. Germline-derived CDR1 and CDR2 are DFQATT and SNEGSKA (reference sequence). Trimming shortened V by 0 bases and J by 3 bases, and 15 bases separated the two germline ends.

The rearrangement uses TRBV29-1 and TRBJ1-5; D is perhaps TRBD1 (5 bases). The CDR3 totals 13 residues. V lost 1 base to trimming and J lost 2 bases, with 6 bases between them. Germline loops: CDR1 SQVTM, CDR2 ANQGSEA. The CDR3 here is CSVEGGGNQPQHF. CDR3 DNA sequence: TGCAGCGTTGAAGGGGGGGGCAATCAGCCCCAGCATTTT.

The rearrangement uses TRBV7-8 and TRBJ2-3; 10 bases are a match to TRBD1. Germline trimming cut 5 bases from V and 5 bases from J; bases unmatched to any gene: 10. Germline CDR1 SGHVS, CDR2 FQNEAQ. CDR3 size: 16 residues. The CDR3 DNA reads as TGTGCCAGCAGCCTGGGGACAGGGGCGCTCAAAGATACGCAGTATTTT. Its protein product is CASSLGTGALKDTQYF.

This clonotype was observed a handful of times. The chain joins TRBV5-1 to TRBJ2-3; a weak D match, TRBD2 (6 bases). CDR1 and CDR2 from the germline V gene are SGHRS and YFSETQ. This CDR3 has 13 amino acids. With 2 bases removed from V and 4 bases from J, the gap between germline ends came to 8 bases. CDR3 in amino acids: CASSFTSSDTQYF. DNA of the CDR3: TGCGCCAGCAGCTTTACTAGCTCAGATACGCAGTATTTT.

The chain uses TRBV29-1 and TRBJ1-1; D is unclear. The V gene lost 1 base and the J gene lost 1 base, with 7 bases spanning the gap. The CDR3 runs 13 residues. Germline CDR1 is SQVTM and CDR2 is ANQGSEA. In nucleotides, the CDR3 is TGCAGCGTTGAAGGCGGGGAGAACACTGAAGCTTTCTTT. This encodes CSVEGGENTEAFF.

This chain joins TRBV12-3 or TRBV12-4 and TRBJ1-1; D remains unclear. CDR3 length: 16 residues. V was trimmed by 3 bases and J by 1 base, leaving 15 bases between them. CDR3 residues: CASSFQTGSPNTEAFF. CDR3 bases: TGTGCCAGCAGTTTCCAGACTGGCAGTCCGAACACTGAAGCTTTCTTT.

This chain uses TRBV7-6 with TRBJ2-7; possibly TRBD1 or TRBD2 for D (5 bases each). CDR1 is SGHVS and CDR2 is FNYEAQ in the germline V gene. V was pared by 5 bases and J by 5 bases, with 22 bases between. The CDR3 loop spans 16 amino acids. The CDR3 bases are TGTGCCAGCAGCAACACGCACCGGGACGGCAACGACGAGCAGTACTTC. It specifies CASSNTHRDGNDEQYF.

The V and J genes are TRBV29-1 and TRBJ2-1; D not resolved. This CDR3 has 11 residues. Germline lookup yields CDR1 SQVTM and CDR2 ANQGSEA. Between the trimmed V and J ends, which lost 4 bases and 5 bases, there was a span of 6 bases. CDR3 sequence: CSVGWDNEQFF. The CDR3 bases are TGCAGCGTTGGATGGGACAATGAGCAGTTCTTC.

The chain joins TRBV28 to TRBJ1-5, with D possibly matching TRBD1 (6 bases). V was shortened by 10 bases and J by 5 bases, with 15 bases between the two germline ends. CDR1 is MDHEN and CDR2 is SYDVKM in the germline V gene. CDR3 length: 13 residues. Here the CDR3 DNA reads TGTGCCATCCAGGGGAGGGAGTATCAGCCCCAGCATTTT. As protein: CAIQGREYQPQHF.

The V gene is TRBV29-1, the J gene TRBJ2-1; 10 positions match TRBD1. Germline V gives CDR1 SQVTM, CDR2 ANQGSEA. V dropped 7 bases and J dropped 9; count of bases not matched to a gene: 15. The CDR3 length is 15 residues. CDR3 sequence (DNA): TGCAGCGCTACCCCGGACAGGGGGTACGGCAGTGAGCAGTTCTTC. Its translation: CSATPDRGYGSEQFF.

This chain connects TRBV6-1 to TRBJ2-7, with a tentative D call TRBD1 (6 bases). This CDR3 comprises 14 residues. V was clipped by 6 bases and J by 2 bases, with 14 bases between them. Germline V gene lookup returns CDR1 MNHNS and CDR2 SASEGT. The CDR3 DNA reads TGTGCCAGCAGCCCACGCCGGACAGCCTACGAGCAGTACTTC. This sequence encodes CASSPRRTAYEQYF.

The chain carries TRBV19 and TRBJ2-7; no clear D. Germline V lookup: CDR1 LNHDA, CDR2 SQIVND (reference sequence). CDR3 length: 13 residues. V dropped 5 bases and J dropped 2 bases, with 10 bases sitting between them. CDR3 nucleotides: TGTGCCAGTAGTCATGAGGCGACCTACGAGCAGTACTTC. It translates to CASSHEATYEQYF.

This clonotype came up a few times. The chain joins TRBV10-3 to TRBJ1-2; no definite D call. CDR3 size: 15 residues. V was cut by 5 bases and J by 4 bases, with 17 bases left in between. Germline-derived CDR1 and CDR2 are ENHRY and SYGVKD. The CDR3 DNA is TGTGCCATCAGTCCCCACGGGGATACGGGCTATGGCTACACCTTC. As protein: CAISPHGDTGYGYTF.

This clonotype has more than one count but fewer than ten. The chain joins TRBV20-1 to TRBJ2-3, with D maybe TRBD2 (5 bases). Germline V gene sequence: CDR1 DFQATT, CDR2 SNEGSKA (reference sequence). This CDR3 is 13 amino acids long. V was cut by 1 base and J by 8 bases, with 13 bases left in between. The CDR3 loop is CSARAPSPGTQYF. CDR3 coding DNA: TGCAGTGCTAGAGCCCCTAGCCCCGGTACGCAGTATTTT.

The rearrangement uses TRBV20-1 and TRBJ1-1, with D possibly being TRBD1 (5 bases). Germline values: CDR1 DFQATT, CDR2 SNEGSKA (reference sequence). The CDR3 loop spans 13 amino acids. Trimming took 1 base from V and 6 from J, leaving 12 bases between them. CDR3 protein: CSARASGRAEAFF. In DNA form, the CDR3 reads TGCAGTGCTAGAGCTTCAGGGAGGGCTGAAGCTTTCTTT.

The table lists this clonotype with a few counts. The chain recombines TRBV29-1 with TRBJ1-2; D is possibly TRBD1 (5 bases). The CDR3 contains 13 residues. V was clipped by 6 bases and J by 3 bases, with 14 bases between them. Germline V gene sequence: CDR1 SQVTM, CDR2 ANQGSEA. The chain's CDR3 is CSVRDGGHYGYTF. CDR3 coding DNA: TGCAGCGTGCGGGACGGCGGCCACTATGGCTACACCTTC.

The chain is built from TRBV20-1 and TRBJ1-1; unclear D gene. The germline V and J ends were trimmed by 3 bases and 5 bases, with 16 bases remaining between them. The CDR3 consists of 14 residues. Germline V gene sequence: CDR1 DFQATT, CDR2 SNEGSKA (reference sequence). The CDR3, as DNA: TGCAGTGCTAGTTACGGGTTTATAGCTACTGAAGCTTTCTTT. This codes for CSASYGFIATEAFF.

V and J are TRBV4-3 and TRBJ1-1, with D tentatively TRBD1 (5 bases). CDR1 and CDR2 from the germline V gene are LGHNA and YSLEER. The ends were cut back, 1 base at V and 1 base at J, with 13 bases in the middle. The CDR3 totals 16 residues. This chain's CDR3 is CASSQVGRERNTEAFF. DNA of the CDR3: TGCGCCAGCAGCCAAGTGGGCAGGGAGAGGAACACTGAAGCTTTCTTT.

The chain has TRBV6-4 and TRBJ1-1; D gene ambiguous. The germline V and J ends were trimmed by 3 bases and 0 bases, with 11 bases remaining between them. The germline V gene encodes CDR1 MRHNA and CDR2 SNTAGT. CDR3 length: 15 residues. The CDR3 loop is CASSEDGLLNTEAFF. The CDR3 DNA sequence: TGTGCCAGCAGTGAGGACGGACTATTGAACACTGAAGCTTTCTTT.

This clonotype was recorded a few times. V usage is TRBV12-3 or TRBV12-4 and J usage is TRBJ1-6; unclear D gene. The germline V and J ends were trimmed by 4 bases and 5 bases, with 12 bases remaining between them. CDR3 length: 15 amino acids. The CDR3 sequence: CASSSGGPNNSPLHF. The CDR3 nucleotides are TGTGCCAGCAGTTCCGGAGGTCCGAATAATTCACCCCTCCACTTT.

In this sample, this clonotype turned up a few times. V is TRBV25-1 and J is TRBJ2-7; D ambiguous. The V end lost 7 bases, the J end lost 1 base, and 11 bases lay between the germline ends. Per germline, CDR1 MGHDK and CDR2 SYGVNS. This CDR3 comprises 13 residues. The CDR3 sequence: CASTSDHSYEQYF. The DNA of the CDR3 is TGTGCCAGCACATCCGATCATTCCTACGAGCAGTACTTC.

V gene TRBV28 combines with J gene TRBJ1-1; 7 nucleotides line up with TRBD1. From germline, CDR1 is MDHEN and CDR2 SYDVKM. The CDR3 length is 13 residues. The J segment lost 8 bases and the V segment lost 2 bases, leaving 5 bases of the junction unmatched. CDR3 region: CASSLKGAREAFF. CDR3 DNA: TGTGCCAGCAGTTTAAAGGGGGCTAGGGAAGCTTTCTTT.

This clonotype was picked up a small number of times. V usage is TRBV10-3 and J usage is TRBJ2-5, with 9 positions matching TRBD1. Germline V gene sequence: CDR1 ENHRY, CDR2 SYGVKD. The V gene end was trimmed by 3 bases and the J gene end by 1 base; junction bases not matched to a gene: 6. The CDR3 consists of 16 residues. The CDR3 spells CAISELGQGIQETQYF. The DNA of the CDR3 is TGTGCCATCAGTGAATTAGGACAGGGGATCCAAGAGACCCAGTACTTC.

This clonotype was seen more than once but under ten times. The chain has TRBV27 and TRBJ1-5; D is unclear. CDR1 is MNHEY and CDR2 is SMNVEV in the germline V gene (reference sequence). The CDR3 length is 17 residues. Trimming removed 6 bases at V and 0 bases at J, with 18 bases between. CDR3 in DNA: TGTGCCAGCAGACCCGGGAGCATCTCATATAGCAATCAGCCCCAGCATTTT. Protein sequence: CASRPGSISYSNQPQHF.

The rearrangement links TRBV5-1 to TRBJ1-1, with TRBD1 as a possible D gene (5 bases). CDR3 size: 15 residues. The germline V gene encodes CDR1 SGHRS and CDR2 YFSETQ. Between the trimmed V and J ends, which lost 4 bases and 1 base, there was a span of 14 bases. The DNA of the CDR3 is TGCGCCAGCAGCCCCGAGGGACTGGGGAACACTGAAGCTTTCTTT. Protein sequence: CASSPEGLGNTEAFF.

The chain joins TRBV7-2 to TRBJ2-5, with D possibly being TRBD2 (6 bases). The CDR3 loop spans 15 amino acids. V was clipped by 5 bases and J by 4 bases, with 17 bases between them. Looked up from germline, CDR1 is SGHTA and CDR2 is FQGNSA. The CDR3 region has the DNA TGTGCCAGCAGCCCCCGACGGACTACTTTAGAGACCCAGTACTTC. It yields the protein CASSPRRTTLETQYF.

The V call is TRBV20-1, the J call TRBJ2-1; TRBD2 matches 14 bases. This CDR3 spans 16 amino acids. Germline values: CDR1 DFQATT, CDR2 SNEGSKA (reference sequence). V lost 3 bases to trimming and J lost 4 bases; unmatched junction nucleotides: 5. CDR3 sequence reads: CSARGTSGGLYNEQFF. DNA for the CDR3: TGCAGTGCTAGGGGGACTAGCGGGGGATTATACAATGAGCAGTTCTTC.